The 10 T cell receptor beta chains below come from one sample, sequenced in a study of shared clonotypes between healthy human individuals. TCRdb's copy holds only in-frame clones and misses some; the assay was immunoSEQ multiplex PCR. The sample lists more than 400,000 clones, approximately 95% occurring once. The material sequenced was naive CD4+ T cells sorted from blood. Sample subset: CD45RA+ positively selected. The receptors originated from a woman in her twenties or thirties in good health.

This rearrangement joins TRBV19 to TRBJ2-3; 8 nucleotides align to TRBD1. Germline-derived CDR1 and CDR2 are LNHDA and SQIVND (reference sequence). The CDR3 sequence is 15 residues long. The junction had 3 bases not matched to a gene; V was cut back by 1 base and J by 3 bases. The CDR3, as DNA: TGTGCCAGTAGTATAGCAGGGGGCGGAACAGATACGCAGTATTTT. Its protein product is CASSIAGGGTDTQYF.

The chain employs TRBV5-1 and TRBJ1-2; the match to TRBD1 covers 10 bases. CDR3 size: 13 residues. The junction had 1 base not matched to a gene; V was cut back by 0 bases and J by 8 bases. The germline V gene encodes CDR1 SGHRS and CDR2 YFSETQ. The chain's CDR3 is CASSLATGGGYTF. The CDR3 bases are TGCGCCAGCAGCTTGGCGACAGGGGGCGGCTACACCTTC. The full variable domain, its missing parts supplied by reference TRBV5-1 and TRBJ1-2, is KAGVTQTPRYLIKTRGQQVTLSCSPISGHRSVSWYQQTPGQGLQFLFEYFSETQRNKGNFPGRFSGRQFSNSRSEMNVSTLELGDSALYLCASSLATGGGYTFGSGTRLTVV.

The chain carries TRBV5-1 and TRBJ2-3; D possibly corresponds to TRBD2 (6 bases). The V gene lost 4 bases and the J gene lost 0 bases, with 18 bases spanning the gap. CDR1 is SGHRS, CDR2 YFSETQ, per germline. CDR3 length equals 17 residues. DNA for the CDR3: TGCGCCAGCAGCGCCCACCGGGACTCCTATAGCACAGATACGCAGTATTTT. It codes for CASSAHRDSYSTDTQYF.

This clone is a singleton in its sample. The chain is built from TRBV19 and TRBJ2-1; 7 bases map to TRBD2. Germline V gene data show CDR1 as LNHDA and CDR2 as SQIVND (reference sequence). This CDR3 contains 16 residues. With 7 bases clipped from V and 9 bases from J, the junction kept 18 bases outside the gene matches. DNA for the CDR3: TGTGCCAGTAATACCCCGGGAGGCCCTCCGGATGGTGAGCAGTTCTTC. It encodes CASNTPGGPPDGEQFF.

The chain joins TRBV7-8 to TRBJ1-3; TRBD1 might be the D (5 bases). The germline V and J ends were trimmed by 1 base and 0 bases, with 10 bases remaining between them. Germline loops: CDR1 SGHVS, CDR2 FQNEAQ. This CDR3 is built from 16 residues. The CDR3 loop is CASSLVGDPSGNTIYF. In DNA form, the CDR3 reads TGTGCCAGCAGCTTAGTCGGGGACCCCTCTGGAAACACCATATATTTT.

V usage is TRBV12-2 and J usage is TRBJ2-7; the listed D gene, TRBD1, was not tested against the DNA. TRBV12-2 is termed a pseudogene. The CDR3 is made up of 16 amino acids. CDR3 nucleotides: TGTGCAAGTCGCTTAGAGGTTGGACAGAGCTCCTACGAGCAGTACTTC. Translation gives CASRLEVGQSSYEQYF.

The chain links TRBV28 to TRBJ2-1; 12 bases agree with TRBD1. The CDR3 is made up of 17 amino acids. J gave up 2 bases and V 0 bases, and 2 bases lay outside the gene matches. Germline assignment: CDR1 MDHEN and CDR2 SYDVKM. CDR3 amino acids: CASSLWGTGGAYNEQFF. CDR3 DNA: TGTGCCAGCAGTTTATGGGGGACAGGGGGCGCCTACAATGAGCAGTTCTTC.

The J gene is TRBJ1-5, the V gene TRBV29-1; D is possibly TRBD1 (5 bases). Trimming pared 6 bases from V and 1 base from J, leaving 16 bases between. This CDR3 spans 15 amino acids. Germline V lookup: CDR1 SQVTM, CDR2 ANQGSEA. The CDR3: CSVSVGDYSNQPQHF. The CDR3 coding sequence is TGCAGCGTCAGTGTAGGGGACTACAGCAATCAGCCCCAGCATTTT.

The chain combines TRBV27 with TRBJ2-1; TRBD2 aligns across 7 bases. Trimming cost V 3 bases and J 1 base; bases outside gene matches: 3. The CDR3 runs to 15 residues. Germline lookup yields CDR1 MNHEY and CDR2 SMNVEV (reference sequence). CDR3 amino acids: CASSFSGRSYNEQFF. CDR3 sequence (DNA): TGTGCCAGCAGTTTTAGCGGGCGGTCCTACAATGAGCAGTTCTTC.

The J gene is TRBJ1-3, the V gene TRBV19, with no clear D. Trimming removed 4 bases from V and 0 bases from J, with 10 bases in between. The CDR3 sequence is 15 residues long. Germline assignment: CDR1 LNHDA and CDR2 SQIVND (reference sequence). The CDR3 loop is CASSTDRSSGNTIYF. CDR3 bases: TGTGCCAGTAGTACTGACCGAAGCTCTGGAAACACCATATATTTT.